These 15 T cell receptor beta chains originate from one sample sequenced in a study of blood T cell repertoires in COVID-19. Profiling relied on immunoSEQ multiplex PCR, and the TCRdb table lists in-frame clones only, not all of them. The top ten clones hold over 1.5% of a sample with about 260,000 clones, 75% to 90% of them seen once. The sample was peripheral blood. The receptors come from a man aged 25-45 years with active or convalescent COVID-19.

The rearrangement uses TRBV7-2 and TRBJ2-1; D unclear. V lost 4 bases to trimming and J lost 1 base, with 14 bases between them. Germline V gene lookup returns CDR1 SGHTA and CDR2 FQGNSA. The CDR3 has 16 amino acids. The CDR3 region is CASSSNVGASYNEQFF. The CDR3 DNA sequence: TGTGCCAGCAGCTCCAACGTAGGAGCGTCCTACAATGAGCAGTTCTTC.

The count of this clone is one. This sequence joins TRBV7-2 and TRBJ1-2, with a tentative D call TRBD1 (5 bases). CDR1 and CDR2 from the germline V gene are SGHTA and FQGNSA. The CDR3 runs to 14 residues. The ends were cut back, 2 bases at V and 2 bases at J, with 9 bases in the middle. This CDR3 reads CASSLLPGNYGYTF. Written as DNA, the CDR3 is TGTGCCAGCAGCTTATTGCCAGGGAACTATGGCTACACCTTC.

The chain recombines TRBV7-2 with TRBJ2-3; D uncertain. This CDR3 region has 14 residues. Germline V gives CDR1 SGHTA, CDR2 FQGNSA. With 2 bases removed from V and 2 bases from J, the gap between germline ends came to 8 bases. CDR3 loop: CASSLYRSTDTQYF. CDR3 in DNA: TGTGCCAGCAGCTTATACAGATCCACAGATACGCAGTATTTT.

This clone was recorded at least ten times. The genes are TRBV2 and TRBJ2-1, with D perhaps TRBD2 (6 bases). V lost 8 bases, J lost 0 bases, and 11 bases lay in between. CDR1 is SNHLY, CDR2 FYNNEI, per germline. The CDR3 is made up of 14 amino acids. The CDR3 nucleotides are TGTGCCAGCGTACGGGGGAGCTCCTACAATGAGCAGTTCTTC. The encoded protein is CASVRGSSYNEQFF.

The CDR3 spells CASRTDRLNTEAFF. CDR3 in DNA: TGTGCCAGTAGGACGGACAGATTGAACACTGAAGCTTTCTTT. The chain combines TRBV19 with TRBJ1-1; perhaps TRBD1 as D (6 bases). V dropped 6 bases and J dropped 0 bases, with 11 bases sitting between them. The germline V gene has CDR1 LNHDA and CDR2 SQIVND (reference sequence). This CDR3 region has 14 residues.

The V call is TRBV30, the J call TRBJ2-2; D is unresolved. Trimming removed 2 bases at V and 5 bases at J, with 18 bases between. Per the germline V gene, CDR1 is GTSNPN and CDR2 is SVGIG (reference sequence). The CDR3 extends over 16 amino acids. CDR3 bases: TGTGCCTGGAGTTTTACGCCAGGCTTTGGTACCGGGGAGCTGTTTTTT. Residues: CAWSFTPGFGTGELFF.

This chain links TRBV11-2 with TRBJ1-2; the D gene is possibly TRBD1 (5 bases). Trimming left V 2 bases short and J 5 bases short, with 18 bases between. Germline lookup yields CDR1 SGHAT and CDR2 FQNNGV. The CDR3 is 16 residues long. The DNA for the CDR3 is TGTGCCAGCAGCTTACTTTCTGGGACTTGGTTTTATGGCTACACCTTC. It specifies CASSLLSGTWFYGYTF.

The V call is TRBV7-9, the J call TRBJ1-4, with D possibly being TRBD1 (6 bases). The CDR3 runs 14 residues. The germline V gene encodes CDR1 SEHNR and CDR2 FQNEAQ (reference sequence). The V end lost 3 bases, the J end lost 10 bases, and 15 bases lay between the germline ends. The CDR3 DNA reads TGTGCCAGCAGCTTGGACAGAGGTCTGGGAAAACTGTTTTTT. It yields the protein CASSLDRGLGKLFF.

There are a few counts of this clone. The chain joins TRBV5-4 to TRBJ2-5; unclear D gene. V was trimmed by 2 bases and J by 3 bases, leaving 2 bases between them. This CDR3 spans 11 amino acids. CDR1 SGHNT and CDR2 YYREEE come from the germline V gene (reference sequence). The CDR3 spells CASSFKETQYF. The CDR3 DNA is TGTGCCAGCAGCTTTAAAGAGACCCAGTACTTC. The whole variable domain, remainder taken from reference TRBV5-4 and TRBJ2-5, is ETGVTQSPTHLIKTRGQQVTLRCSSQSGHNTVSWYQQALGQGPQFIFQYYREEENGRGNFPPRFSGLQFPNYSSELNVNALELDDSALYLCASSFKETQYFGPGTRLLVL.

This clone was counted a single time. V and J are TRBV7-2 and TRBJ2-2; no firm D call. Between the trimmed V and J ends, which lost 3 bases and 2 bases, there was a span of 7 bases. CDR3 size: 14 residues. CDR1 is SGHTA, CDR2 FQGNSA, per germline. The CDR3 protein is CASSFLPNTGELFF. The CDR3 DNA follows: TGTGCCAGCAGCTTCCTCCCTAACACCGGGGAGCTGTTTTTT.

The V and J genes are TRBV19 and TRBJ1-1, with D maybe TRBD1 (5 bases). Looked up from germline, CDR1 is LNHDA and CDR2 is SQIVND (reference sequence). The V end was cut by 8 bases, the J end by 6 bases, with 22 bases between. This CDR3 has 15 amino acids. The CDR3 DNA reads as TGTGCCAGTGGGCCCCAGTGGCAGGGAAATTCTGAAGCTTTCTTT. It is translated as CASGPQWQGNSEAFF.

The chain uses TRBV4-1 and TRBJ1-6, with D unresolved. The V and J ends lost 4 bases and 8 bases respectively, with 15 bases between them. Germline CDR1 reads MGHRA; CDR2 reads YSYEKL. The CDR3 totals 15 residues. The CDR3 nucleotides read TGCGCCAGCAGCCCGCGGGCGAGGGCAGATTCACCCCTCCACTTT. This codes for CASSPRARADSPLHF.

CDR3 sequence reads: CASSLVFTEYNEQFF. CDR3 coding DNA: TGTGCCAGCAGCTTAGTCTTTACAGAGTACAATGAGCAGTTCTTC. The chain combines TRBV7-2 with TRBJ2-1; D gene unclear. Germline values: CDR1 SGHTA, CDR2 FQGNSA. The CDR3 loop spans 15 amino acids. Trimming stripped 1 base from V and 4 bases from J, with 11 bases between. Combining the CDR3 with reference TRBV7-2 and TRBJ2-1 gives the whole variable domain GAGVSQSPSNKVTEKGKDVELRCDPISGHTALYWYRQSLGQGLEFLIYFQGNSAPDKSGLPSDRFSAERTGGSVSTLTIQRTQQEDSAVYLCASSLVFTEYNEQFFGPGTRLTVL.

The rearrangement joins TRBV5-8 to TRBJ1-1; TRBD1 agrees at 11 bases. Trimming took 2 bases from V and 5 from J; bases not matched to a gene: 8. The CDR3 has 16 amino acids. Germline CDR1 and CDR2: SGHTS and YDEGEE. CDR3 residues: CASSFGQGAYRTEAFF. The CDR3 DNA follows: TGTGCCAGCAGCTTTGGACAGGGGGCGTACAGGACTGAAGCTTTCTTT.

This clone was counted a few times. This chain uses TRBV7-9 with TRBJ1-5; D gene unclear. Germline CDR1 reads SEHNR; CDR2 reads FQNEAQ (reference sequence). The CDR3 consists of 12 residues. V lost 5 bases and J 4 bases, leaving 6 bases between the germline ends. The CDR3 region is CASSEENQPQHF. The CDR3 nucleotides are TGTGCCAGCAGCGAAGAGAATCAGCCCCAGCATTTT.